These T cell receptor beta chains were read from a single sample in a study of control samples from healthy donors and cancer patients. Sequenced by immunoSEQ multiplex PCR; TCRdb stores in-frame clones only, minus some. Found here are around 150,000 clones, 70% to 90% of them singletons; the top ten hold 12%. Material for sequencing was blood. These receptors were taken from a man aged 25 to 40 in good health. The CDR3 runs from the conserved cysteine through the conserved F or W. The order of the fields is clone size, V gene, J gene, D gene, CDR3 protein, CDR3 DNA. A D gene is named only where the DNA matches it firmly. The size field is filled for only some rows; it gives once, few, many or a size class.

clone_size: .
v_call: TRBV11-3
j_call: TRBJ2-5
d_call: .
cdr3_aa: CASSLGRGQTQYF
cdr3_nt: TGTGCCAGCAGCTTAGGCCGGGGTCAGACCCAGTACTTC

clone_size: .
v_call: TRBV28
j_call: TRBJ1-5
d_call: .
cdr3_aa: CASSAPHGANQPQHF
cdr3_nt: TGTGCCAGCAGTGCACCCCACGGGGCCAATCAGCCCCAGCATTTT

clone_size: .
v_call: TRBV4-3
j_call: TRBJ2-1
d_call: .
cdr3_aa: CASSLTVGGSDEQFF
cdr3_nt: TGCGCCAGCAGCCTTACCGTAGGAGGGAGTGATGAGCAGTTCTTC

clone_size: .
v_call: TRBV3-1/TRBV3-2
j_call: TRBJ1-2
d_call: .
cdr3_aa: CASSQDKGGYGYTF
cdr3_nt: TGTGCCAGCAGCCAAGATAAGGGGGGCTATGGCTACACCTTC

clone_size: .
v_call: TRBV18
j_call: TRBJ1-1
d_call: .
cdr3_aa: CASSRTGFEAFF
cdr3_nt: TGTGCCAGCTCGCGAACAGGGTTTGAAGCTTTCTTT

clone_size: .
v_call: TRBV27
j_call: TRBJ1-3
d_call: .
cdr3_aa: CASSFRGGGNTIYF
cdr3_nt: TGTGCCAGCAGTTTTCGGGGAGGAGGAAACACCATATATTTT

clone_size: .
v_call: TRBV6-5
j_call: TRBJ2-3
d_call: .
cdr3_aa: CASSYGGADTQYF
cdr3_nt: TGTGCCAGCAGTTACGGGGGCGCAGATACGCAGTATTTT

clone_size: .
v_call: TRBV5-1
j_call: TRBJ1-3
d_call: .
cdr3_aa: CASSLDLSGNTIYF
cdr3_nt: TGCGCCAGCAGCTTGGACCTCTCTGGAAACACCATATATTTT

clone_size: .
v_call: TRBV4-1
j_call: TRBJ1-5
d_call: .
cdr3_aa: CASSQWVGNQPQHF
cdr3_nt: TGCGCCAGCAGCCAATGGGTGGGCAATCAGCCCCAGCATTTT

clone_size: .
v_call: TRBV6-5
j_call: TRBJ1-2
d_call: .
cdr3_aa: CASSSPGGHYGYTF
cdr3_nt: TGTGCCAGCAGTTCCCCAGGAGGACACTATGGCTACACCTTC

clone_size: once
v_call: TRBV9
j_call: TRBJ2-2
d_call: TRBD1
cdr3_aa: CASSLTGAGELFF
cdr3_nt: TGTGCCAGCAGCTTAACAGGGGCCGGGGAGCTGTTTTTT

clone_size: .
v_call: TRBV3-1/TRBV3-2
j_call: TRBJ1-2
d_call: .
cdr3_aa: CASSLSGILTNYGYTF
cdr3_nt: TGTGCCAGCAGCCTATCCGGGATCTTAACTAACTATGGCTACACCTTC

clone_size: once
v_call: TRBV2
j_call: TRBJ1-3
d_call: .
cdr3_aa: CASGDNHSGNTIYF
cdr3_nt: TGTGCCAGCGGTGACAACCACTCTGGAAACACCATATATTTT

clone_size: .
v_call: TRBV6-5
j_call: TRBJ2-7
d_call: TRBD1
cdr3_aa: CASKGTVYDEQYF
cdr3_nt: TGTGCCAGCAAGGGGACAGTTTACGACGAGCAGTACTTC

clone_size: .
v_call: TRBV18
j_call: TRBJ1-2
d_call: .
cdr3_aa: CASSPGSLDYGYTF
cdr3_nt: TGTGCCAGCTCACCGGGGAGTCTGGACTATGGCTACACCTTC

clone_size: .
v_call: TRBV10-3
j_call: TRBJ2-3
d_call: .
cdr3_aa: CAISESQKAVVTDTQYF
cdr3_nt: TGTGCCATCAGTGAGTCGCAAAAAGCAGTTGTGACAGATACGCAGTATTTT

clone_size: .
v_call: TRBV28
j_call: TRBJ1-5
d_call: .
cdr3_aa: CASRTIKEPQHF
cdr3_nt: TGTGCCTCACGGACAATCAAAGAGCCCCAGCATTTT

clone_size: .
v_call: TRBV18
j_call: TRBJ2-1
d_call: TRBD2
cdr3_aa: CASFNRGDQNNEQFF
cdr3_nt: TGTGCCAGCTTCAACCGGGGGGACCAGAACAATGAGCAGTTCTTC

clone_size: .
v_call: TRBV6-5
j_call: TRBJ1-4
d_call: TRBD1
cdr3_aa: CASNTGGDGEKLFF
cdr3_nt: TGTGCCAGCAACACAGGGGGAGATGGTGAAAAACTGTTTTTT

clone_size: .
v_call: TRBV19
j_call: TRBJ1-1
d_call: TRBD1
cdr3_aa: CASRAGTGMGNTEAFF
cdr3_nt: TGTGCCAGTAGGGCGGGGACAGGGATGGGGAACACTGAAGCTTTCTTT

clone_size: .
v_call: TRBV25-1
j_call: TRBJ1-2
d_call: TRBD1
cdr3_aa: CASSESPGTGSYGYTF
cdr3_nt: TGTGCCAGCAGTGAATCCCCCGGGACAGGGAGCTATGGCTACACCTTC

clone_size: once
v_call: TRBV6-1
j_call: TRBJ1-2
d_call: .
cdr3_aa: CASSEAPRKPNYGYTF
cdr3_nt: TGTGCCAGCAGTGAAGCGCCTCGGAAACCTAACTATGGCTACACCTTC

clone_size: .
v_call: TRBV5-6
j_call: TRBJ2-1
d_call: .
cdr3_aa: CASSWGTQERYEQFF
cdr3_nt: TGTGCCAGCAGCTGGGGGACCCAAGAACGGTATGAGCAGTTCTTC

clone_size: once
v_call: TRBV2
j_call: TRBJ2-3
d_call: .
cdr3_aa: CASRMDSYTQYF
cdr3_nt: TGTGCCAGCAGGATGGACAGTTATACGCAGTATTTT

clone_size: .
v_call: TRBV13
j_call: TRBJ2-2
d_call: .
cdr3_aa: CASSARRRTTGELFF
cdr3_nt: TGTGCCAGCAGCGCCAGGCGGCGGACTACCGGGGAGCTGTTTTTT

clone_size: .
v_call: TRBV7-9
j_call: TRBJ2-3
d_call: .
cdr3_aa: CASSRPGGASDTQYF
cdr3_nt: TGTGCCAGCAGTCGCCCTGGGGGCGCCTCCGATACGCAGTATTTT

clone_size: few
v_call: TRBV19
j_call: TRBJ2-1
d_call: TRBD2
cdr3_aa: CASSMSLAGSEQFF
cdr3_nt: TGTGCCAGTAGTATGAGCCTAGCGGGAAGCGAGCAGTTCTTC

clone_size: .
v_call: TRBV19
j_call: TRBJ2-4
d_call: .
cdr3_aa: CASSLSRGLKNIQYF
cdr3_nt: TGTGCCAGTAGTCTTTCCAGAGGGTTGAAAAACATTCAGTACTTC

clone_size: .
v_call: TRBV5-4
j_call: TRBJ2-1
d_call: .
cdr3_aa: CASSLDAPSSYNEQFF
cdr3_nt: TGTGCCAGCAGTCTGGATGCGCCGAGCTCCTACAATGAGCAGTTCTTC

clone_size: .
v_call: TRBV28
j_call: TRBJ2-2
d_call: .
cdr3_aa: CASSLFTGELFF
cdr3_nt: TGTGCCAGCAGTTTATTTACCGGGGAGCTGTTTTTT

clone_size: many
v_call: TRBV9
j_call: TRBJ1-2
d_call: .
cdr3_aa: CASSLAPRGRDYGYTF
cdr3_nt: TGTGCCAGCAGCCTCGCACCTAGGGGAAGGGACTATGGCTACACCTTC

clone_size: .
v_call: TRBV10-3
j_call: TRBJ1-5
d_call: .
cdr3_aa: CAISLSDNSNQPQHF
cdr3_nt: TGTGCCATCAGTCTGTCAGATAATAGCAATCAGCCCCAGCATTTT

clone_size: few
v_call: TRBV4-2
j_call: TRBJ1-1
d_call: .
cdr3_aa: CASSQDGGSAFF
cdr3_nt: TGTGCCAGCAGCCAAGATGGGGGGTCAGCTTTCTTT

clone_size: .
v_call: TRBV5-4
j_call: TRBJ1-2
d_call: .
cdr3_aa: CASSLGVSRNYGYTF
cdr3_nt: TGTGCCAGCAGCTTGGGGGTAAGCAGAAACTATGGCTACACCTTC

clone_size: once
v_call: TRBV19
j_call: TRBJ2-1
d_call: TRBD1
cdr3_aa: CASTPGDRGRDEQFF
cdr3_nt: TGTGCCAGTACCCCTGGGGACAGGGGGCGCGATGAGCAGTTCTTC

clone_size: .
v_call: TRBV18
j_call: TRBJ2-7
d_call: .
cdr3_aa: CASSPQQGFNEQYF
cdr3_nt: TGTGCCAGCTCACCACAGCAGGGGTTCAACGAGCAGTACTTC